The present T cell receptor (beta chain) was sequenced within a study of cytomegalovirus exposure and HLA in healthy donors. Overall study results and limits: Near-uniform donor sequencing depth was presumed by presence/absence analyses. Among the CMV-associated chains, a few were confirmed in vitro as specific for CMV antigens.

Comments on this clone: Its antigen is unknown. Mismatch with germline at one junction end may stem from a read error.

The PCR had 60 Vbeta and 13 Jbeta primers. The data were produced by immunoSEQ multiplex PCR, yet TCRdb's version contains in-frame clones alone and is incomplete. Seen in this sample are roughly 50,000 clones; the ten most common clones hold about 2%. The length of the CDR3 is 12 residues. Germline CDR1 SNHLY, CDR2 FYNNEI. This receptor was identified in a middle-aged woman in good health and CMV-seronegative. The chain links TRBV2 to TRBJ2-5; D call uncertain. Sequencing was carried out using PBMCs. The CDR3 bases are TGTGCCAGCAGTCTTTTCCAAGAGAACCAGTACTTC. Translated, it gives CASSLFQENQYF.